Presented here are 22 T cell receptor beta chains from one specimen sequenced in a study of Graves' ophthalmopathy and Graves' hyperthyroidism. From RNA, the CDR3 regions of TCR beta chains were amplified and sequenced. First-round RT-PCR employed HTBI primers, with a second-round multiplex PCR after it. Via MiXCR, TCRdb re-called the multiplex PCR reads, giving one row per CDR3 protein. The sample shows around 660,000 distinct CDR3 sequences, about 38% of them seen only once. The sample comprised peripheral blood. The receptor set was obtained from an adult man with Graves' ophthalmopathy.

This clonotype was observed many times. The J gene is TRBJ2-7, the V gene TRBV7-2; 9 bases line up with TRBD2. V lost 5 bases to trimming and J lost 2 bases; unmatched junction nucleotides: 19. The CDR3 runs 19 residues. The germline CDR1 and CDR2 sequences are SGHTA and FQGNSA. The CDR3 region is CASSAGATHSAGGPYEQYF. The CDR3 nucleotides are TGTGCCAGCAGCGCCGGGGCCACGCACTCTGCGGGAGGGCCCTACGAGCAGTACTTC.

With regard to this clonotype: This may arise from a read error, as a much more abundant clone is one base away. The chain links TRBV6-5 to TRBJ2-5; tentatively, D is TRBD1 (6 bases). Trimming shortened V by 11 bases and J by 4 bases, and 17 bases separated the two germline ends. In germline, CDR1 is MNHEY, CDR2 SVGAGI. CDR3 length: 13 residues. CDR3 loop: CARIRTDRETQYF. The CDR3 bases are TGTGCCCGCATTCGGACAGATCGAGAGACCCAGTACTTC.

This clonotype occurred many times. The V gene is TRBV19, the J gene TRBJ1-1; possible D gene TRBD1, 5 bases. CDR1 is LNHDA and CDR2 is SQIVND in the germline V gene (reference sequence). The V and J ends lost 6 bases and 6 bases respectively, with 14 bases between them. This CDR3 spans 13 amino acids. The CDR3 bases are TGTGCCAGTAGCCCAGGGCCGCACCCTGAAGCTTTCTTT. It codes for CASSPGPHPEAFF.

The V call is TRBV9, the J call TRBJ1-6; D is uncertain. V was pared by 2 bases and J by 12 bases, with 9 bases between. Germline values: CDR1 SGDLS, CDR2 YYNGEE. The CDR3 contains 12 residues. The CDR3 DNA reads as TGTGCCAGCAGCGTCGCAACGGGACCCCTCCACTTT. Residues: CASSVATGPLHF.

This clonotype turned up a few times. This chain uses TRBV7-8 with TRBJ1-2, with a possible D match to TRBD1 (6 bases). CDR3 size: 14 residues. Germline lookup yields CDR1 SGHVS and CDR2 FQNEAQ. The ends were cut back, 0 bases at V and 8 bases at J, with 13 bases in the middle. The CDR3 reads CASSLAGGAQGYTF. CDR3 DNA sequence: TGTGCCAGCAGCTTAGCGGGGGGGGCTCAGGGCTACACCTTC. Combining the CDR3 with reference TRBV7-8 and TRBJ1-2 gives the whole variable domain GAGVSQSPRYKVAKRGQDVALRCDPISGHVSLFWYQQALGQGPEFLTYFQNEAQLDKSGLPSDRFFAERPEGSVSTLKIQRTQQEDSAVYLCASSLAGGAQGYTFGSGTRLTVV.

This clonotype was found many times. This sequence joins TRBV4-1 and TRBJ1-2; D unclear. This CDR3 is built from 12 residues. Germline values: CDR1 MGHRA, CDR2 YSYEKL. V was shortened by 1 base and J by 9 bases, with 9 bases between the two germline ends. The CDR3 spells CASSQVQDRYTF. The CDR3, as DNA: TGCGCCAGCAGCCAAGTTCAGGACCGCTACACCTTC.

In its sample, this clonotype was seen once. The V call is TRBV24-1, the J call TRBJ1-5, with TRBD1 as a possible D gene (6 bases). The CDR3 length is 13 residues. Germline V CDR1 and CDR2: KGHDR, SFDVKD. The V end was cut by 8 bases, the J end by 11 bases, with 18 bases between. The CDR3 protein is CATMGRGRETQHF. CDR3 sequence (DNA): TGTGCCACCATGGGCAGGGGAAGGGAGACCCAGCATTTT.

The CDR3 bases are TGTGCCTGTAGCCCCCAGGAGGTTGGGGACTATGGCTACACCTTC. It yields the protein CACSPQEVGDYGYTF. J is TRBJ1-2 and V is TRBV30, with D uncertain. There are 15 residues in the CDR3. CDR1 is GTSNPN and CDR2 is SVGIG in the germline V gene (reference sequence). With 6 bases removed from V and 3 bases from J, the gap between germline ends came to 20 bases.

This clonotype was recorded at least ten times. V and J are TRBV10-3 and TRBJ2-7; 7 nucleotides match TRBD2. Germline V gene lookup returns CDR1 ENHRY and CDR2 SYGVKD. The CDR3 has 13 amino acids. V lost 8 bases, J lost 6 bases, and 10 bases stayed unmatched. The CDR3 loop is CAIGSGKGFEQYF. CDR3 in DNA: TGTGCCATCGGGAGCGGGAAAGGATTCGAGCAGTACTTC.

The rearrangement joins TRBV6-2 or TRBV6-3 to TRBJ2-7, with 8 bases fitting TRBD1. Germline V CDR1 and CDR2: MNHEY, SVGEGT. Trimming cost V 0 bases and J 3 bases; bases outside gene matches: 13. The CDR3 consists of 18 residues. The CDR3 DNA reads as TGTGCCAGCAGTTACTCGATGACAGGGGTGGATATGGGCTACGAGCAGTACTTC. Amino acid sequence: CASSYSMTGVDMGYEQYF.

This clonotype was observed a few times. CDR3 coding DNA: TGTGCCAGCAGCCGGGAGTACAATAATTCACCCCTCCACTTT. This translates into CASSREYNNSPLHF. The chain combines TRBV9 with TRBJ1-6; D gene ambiguous. Trimming cost V 4 bases and J 5 bases, with 10 bases left between them. From germline, CDR1 is SGDLS and CDR2 YYNGEE. The CDR3 has 14 amino acids.

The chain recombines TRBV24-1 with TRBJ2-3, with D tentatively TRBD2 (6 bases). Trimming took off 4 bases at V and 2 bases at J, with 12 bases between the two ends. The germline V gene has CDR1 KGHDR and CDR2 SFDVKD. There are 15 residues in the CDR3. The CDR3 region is CATSETGLNTDTQYF. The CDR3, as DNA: TGTGCCACCAGTGAAACGGGACTGAACACAGATACGCAGTATTTT.

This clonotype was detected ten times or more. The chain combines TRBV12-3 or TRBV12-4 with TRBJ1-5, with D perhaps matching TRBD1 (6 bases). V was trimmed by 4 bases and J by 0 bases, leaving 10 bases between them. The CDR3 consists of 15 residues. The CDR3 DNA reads TGTGCCAGCAGTTCAGGGGCGGATAGCAATCAGCCCCAGCATTTT. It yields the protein CASSSGADSNQPQHF.

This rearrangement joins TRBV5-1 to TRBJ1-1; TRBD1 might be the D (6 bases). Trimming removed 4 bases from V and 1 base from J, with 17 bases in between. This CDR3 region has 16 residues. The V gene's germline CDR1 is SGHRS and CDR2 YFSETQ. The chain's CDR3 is CASSASGTSTNTEAFF. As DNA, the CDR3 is TGCGCCAGCAGCGCTTCCGGGACATCTACGAACACTGAAGCTTTCTTT.

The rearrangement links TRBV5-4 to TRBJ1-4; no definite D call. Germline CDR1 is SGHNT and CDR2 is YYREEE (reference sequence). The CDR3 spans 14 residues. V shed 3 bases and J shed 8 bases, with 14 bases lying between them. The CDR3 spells CASSWSGRGEKLFF. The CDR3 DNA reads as TGTGCCAGCAGCTGGAGCGGGAGAGGGGAAAAACTGTTTTTT.

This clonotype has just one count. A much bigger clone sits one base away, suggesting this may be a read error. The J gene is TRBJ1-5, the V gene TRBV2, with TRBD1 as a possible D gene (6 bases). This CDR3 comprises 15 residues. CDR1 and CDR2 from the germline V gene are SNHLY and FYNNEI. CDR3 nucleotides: TGTGCCAGCAGTGAACCCGGGGGCGGGAATCAGCTCCAGCATTTT. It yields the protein CASSEPGGGNQLQHF.

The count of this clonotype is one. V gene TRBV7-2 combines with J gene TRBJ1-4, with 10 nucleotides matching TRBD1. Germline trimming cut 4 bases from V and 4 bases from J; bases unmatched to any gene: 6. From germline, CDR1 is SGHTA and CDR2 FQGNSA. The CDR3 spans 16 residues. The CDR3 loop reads CASSSGQGTGNEKLFF. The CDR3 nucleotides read TGTGCCAGCAGCTCGGGACAGGGGACTGGTAATGAAAAACTGTTTTTT.

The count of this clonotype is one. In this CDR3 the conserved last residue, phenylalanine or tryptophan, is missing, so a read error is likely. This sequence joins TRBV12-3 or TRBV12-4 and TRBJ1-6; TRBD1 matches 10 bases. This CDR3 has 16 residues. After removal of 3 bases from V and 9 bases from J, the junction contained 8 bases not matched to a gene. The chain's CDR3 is CASSFYGQGVFSPLHL. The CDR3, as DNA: TGTGCCAGCAGTTTTTATGGACAGGGGGTTTTTTCACCCCTCCACCTT.

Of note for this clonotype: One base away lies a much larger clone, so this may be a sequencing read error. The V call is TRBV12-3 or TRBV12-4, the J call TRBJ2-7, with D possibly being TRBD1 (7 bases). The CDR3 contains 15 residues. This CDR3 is CTSSYQGGSSYEQYF. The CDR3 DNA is TGTACCAGCAGTTATCAGGGGGGTTCCTCCTACGAGCAGTACTTC.

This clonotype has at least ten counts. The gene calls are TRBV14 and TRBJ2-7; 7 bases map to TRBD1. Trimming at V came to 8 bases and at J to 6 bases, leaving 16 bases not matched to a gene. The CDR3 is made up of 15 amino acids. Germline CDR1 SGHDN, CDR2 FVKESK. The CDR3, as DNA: TGTGCCAGCCGTCGTTCCGGACAGGTAGTAGGCGAGCAGTACTTC. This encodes CASRRSGQVVGEQYF.

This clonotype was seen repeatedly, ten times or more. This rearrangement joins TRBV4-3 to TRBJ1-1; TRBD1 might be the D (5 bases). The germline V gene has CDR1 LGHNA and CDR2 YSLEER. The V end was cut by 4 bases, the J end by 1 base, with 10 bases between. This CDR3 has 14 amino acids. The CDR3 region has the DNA TGCGCCAGCAGCCTCCTTGACAGGAACACTGAAGCTTTCTTT. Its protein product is CASSLLDRNTEAFF.

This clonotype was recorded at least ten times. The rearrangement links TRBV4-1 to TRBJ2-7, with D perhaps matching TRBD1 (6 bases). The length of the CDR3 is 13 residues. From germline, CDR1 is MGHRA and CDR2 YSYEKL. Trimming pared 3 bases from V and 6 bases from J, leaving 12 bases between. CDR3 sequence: CASSQGQGTEQYF. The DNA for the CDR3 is TGCGCCAGCAGCCAGGGCCAGGGGACCGAGCAGTACTTC.